Following are 11 T cell receptor beta chains from one sample sequenced in a study of patients and donors after allogeneic stem cell transplantation. TCRdb reprocessed the RT-PCR reads with MiXCR, giving one entry per CDR3 protein. In the table there are approximately 430,000 distinct CDR3 sequences, 16% of which are singletons. What was sequenced was blood, either unsorted or a sorted T cell fraction (not recorded which). The receptor set was obtained from a human donor who was either an allogeneic HSCT recipient or a stem cell or donor lymphocyte infusion donor (not recorded which). It is not recorded whose cells these are; they may come from a transplant donor.

V gene TRBV30 combines with J gene TRBJ2-7; 10 nucleotides agree with TRBD1. V shed 4 bases, J shed 1 base, and the junction held 4 bases outside the gene matches. This CDR3 is 14 amino acids long. From germline, CDR1 is GTSNPN and CDR2 SVGIG (reference sequence). CDR3 protein: CAWKGDRGSYEQYF. CDR3 coding DNA: TGTGCCTGGAAGGGGGACAGGGGTTCCTACGAGCAGTACTTC. Full variable domain (missing parts from reference TRBV30 and TRBJ2-7): SQTIHQWPATLVQPVGSPLSLECTVEGTSNPNLYWYRQAAGRGLQLLFYSVGIGQISSEVPQNLSASRPQDRQFILSSKKLLLSDSGFYLCAWKGDRGSYEQYFGPGTRLTVT.

The chain combines TRBV20-1 with TRBJ2-4; maybe TRBD2 (5 bases). The CDR3 is 13 amino acids. Germline V gene data show CDR1 as DFQATT and CDR2 as SNEGSKA (reference sequence). Trimming removed 4 bases at V and 8 bases at J, with 15 bases between. Written as DNA, the CDR3 is TGCAGTGCTATAATAGAGAGGGCGGACATTCAGTACTTC. It specifies CSAIIERADIQYF.

This clonotype was counted between two and nine times. This sequence joins TRBV4-2 and TRBJ2-5; TRBD2 matches at 9 bases. This CDR3 region has 17 residues. Germline trimming cut 1 base from V and 4 bases from J; bases unmatched to any gene: 10. The germline V gene encodes CDR1 LGHNA and CDR2 YNFKEQ. In DNA, the CDR3 is TGTGCCAGCAGCCAAGGCCTGCGGGGGGGCCGGGGAGAGACCCAGTACTTC. Translating it yields CASSQGLRGGRGETQYF.

The V call is TRBV21-1, the J call TRBJ2-2; TRBD1 is taken as the D call from the table, unchecked against the DNA. TRBV21-1 is a pseudogene segment. This CDR3 has 17 residues. The CDR3 sequence is CASSLTRDRGRLGELFF. In DNA, the CDR3 is TGTGCCAGCAGCCTCACACGGGACAGGGGGCGCCTCGGGGAGCTGTTTTTT.

The V gene is TRBV5-6, the J gene TRBJ1-5, with unresolved D. The germline gives CDR1 SGHDT, CDR2 YYEEEE. The CDR3 consists of 16 residues. V was pared by 0 bases and J by 1 base, with 11 bases between. The CDR3 loop is CASSLGAGASNQPQHF. For the CDR3, the DNA is TGTGCCAGCAGCTTGGGGGCAGGAGCCAGCAATCAGCCCCAGCATTTT.

The genes are TRBV28 and TRBJ2-1; TRBD2 agrees at 8 bases. The germline CDR1 and CDR2 sequences are MDHEN and SYDVKM. V gave up 6 bases and J gave up 4 bases; unmatched junction bases: 2. The CDR3 is 13 amino acids. This CDR3 is CASRLAEYNEQFF. The CDR3 region has the DNA TGTGCCAGCAGACTAGCGGAATACAATGAGCAGTTCTTC. Together with reference TRBV28 and TRBJ2-1, the CDR3 gives the full variable domain: DVKVTQSSRYLVKRTGEKVFLECVQDMDHENMFWYRQDPGLGLRLIYFSYDVKMKEKGDIPEGYSVSREKKERFSLILESASTNQTSMYLCASRLAEYNEQFFGPGTRLTVL.

This sequence joins TRBV20-1 and TRBJ2-4; 8 nucleotides align to TRBD2. The germline gives CDR1 DFQATT, CDR2 SNEGSKA (reference sequence). The trim removed 7 bases at V and 13 bases at J, leaving 12 bases unmatched. The CDR3 covers 12 residues. The CDR3 sequence: CSGRLAGVGQYF. In nucleotides, the CDR3 is TGCAGTGGGCGTCTAGCGGGCGTGGGGCAGTACTTC.

For this clonotype: This likely comes from a read error, as the CDR3 has no conserved phenylalanine or tryptophan at its end. This chain uses TRBV20-1 with TRBJ2-2; 11 nucleotides align to TRBD2. The CDR3 covers 14 residues. V shed 6 bases and J 5 bases; nucleotides not matched to a gene: 5. Germline V CDR1 and CDR2: DFQATT, SNEGSKA (reference sequence). CDR3: CSALAGGSTGELFS. CDR3 sequence (DNA): TGCAGTGCCTTAGCGGGAGGGTCTACCGGGGAGCTGTTTTCT.

The table lists this clonotype with a few counts. The rearrangement joins TRBV24-1 to TRBJ2-5, with TRBD1 matching over 8 bases. Germline-derived CDR1 and CDR2 are KGHDR and SFDVKD. V was clipped by 4 bases and J by 1 base; unmatched bases: 7. CDR3 length equals 16 residues. The CDR3 sequence is CATSDTGTGGQETQYF. CDR3 DNA: TGTGCCACCAGTGACACCGGGACAGGAGGCCAAGAGACCCAGTACTTC.

The chain links TRBV20-1 to TRBJ1-1, with unresolved D. V was shortened by 1 base and J by 5 bases, with 20 bases between the two germline ends. Germline loops: CDR1 DFQATT, CDR2 SNEGSKA (reference sequence). CDR3 length: 16 residues. The CDR3 here is CSARVSISGTRTEAFF. The CDR3, as DNA: TGCAGTGCTAGAGTCTCCATATCTGGAACAAGGACTGAAGCTTTCTTT.

This clonotype has just a few counts. The chain couples TRBV2 to TRBJ2-3; tentative D call: TRBD1 (6 bases). Germline V gene sequence: CDR1 SNHLY, CDR2 FYNNEI. V was clipped by 8 bases and J by 6 bases, with 12 bases between them. The CDR3 has 12 amino acids. The CDR3 DNA sequence: TGTGCCAGCTATGGGGGCTTGGATACGCAGTATTTT. Translation: CASYGGLDTQYF.